The present T cell receptor beta chain was sequenced within a study of breast tumors, draining lymph nodes, adjacent tissues. Germline loops: CDR1 DFQATT, CDR2 SNEGSKA (reference sequence). Trimming took 6 bases from V and 2 from J, leaving 12 bases between them. This CDR3 has 13 amino acids. Findings and limits, study-wide: Tumor repertoires ranked between lymph nodes and nontumor tissue in diversity, with V and J gene preferences.

TCRdb reprocessed the multiplex PCR reads with MiXCR, giving one entry per CDR3 protein. Of about 13,000 distinct CDR3 sequences listed, 45% to 50% are singletons. Regarding this clonotype: Its antigen is undetermined.

Specimen: tumor-adjacent breast tissue. The rearrangement joins TRBV20-1 to TRBJ2-3, with D possibly matching TRBD2 (5 bases). The clonotype was recovered from a female donor with breast cancer. Some clones in this sample may be carry-over from other donors' samples. This CDR3 is CSASSGPTDTQYF. CDR3 in DNA: TGCAGTGCCAGCAGCGGCCCCACAGATACGCAGTATTTT.